These 24 T cell receptor beta chains were sequenced from one sample in a study of metastatic and nonmetastatic thyroid tumors. Nobody among the patients had been given any treatment before thyroid surgery. TCRdb ran MiXCR on the PCR reads. The sample carries about 40,000 clones, roughly 17% recorded once. The sample was tumor tissue. All receptors come from a female donor with papillary thyroid cancer or a benign thyroid nodule (not recorded which). Some clones in this sample may be carry-over from other donors' samples.

The chain recombines TRBV30 with TRBJ2-7; D remains ambiguous. Germline values: CDR1 GTSNPN, CDR2 SVGIG (reference sequence). The ends were cut back, 2 bases at V and 9 bases at J, with 14 bases in the middle. The length of the CDR3 is 12 residues. The CDR3 DNA sequence: TGTGCCTGGAGTTCCCTTAAGGTCGTGCAGTACTTC. Translation gives CAWSSLKVVQYF.

This clone was counted ten times or more. In DNA, the CDR3 is TGCAGTGCTAGCGTTAGCCAAGAGACCCAGTACTTC. Encoded protein: CSASVSQETQYF. V is TRBV20-1 and J is TRBJ2-5; D is unclear. Per the germline V gene, CDR1 is DFQATT and CDR2 is SNEGSKA (reference sequence). The CDR3 runs 12 residues. Deletions cut 3 bases from V and 1 base from J, with 6 bases between.

This clone was observed many times. The identical CDR3 is also encoded by other nucleotide sequences in the sample. This rearrangement joins TRBV6-1 to TRBJ1-5; 7 nucleotides line up with TRBD1. There are 13 residues in the CDR3. After removal of 8 bases from V and 6 bases from J, the junction contained 7 bases not matched to a gene. Looked up from germline, CDR1 is MNHNS and CDR2 is SASEGT. This CDR3 is CASRTGGSQPQHF. The CDR3 DNA reads TGTGCCAGCCGGACAGGCGGGAGTCAGCCCCAGCATTTT.

This clone was seen just once. A single base separates this from a much larger clone, so it may be a read error. This chain links TRBV5-1 with TRBJ2-3; perhaps TRBD1 as D (5 bases). Germline CDR1 is SGHRS and CDR2 is YFSETQ. This CDR3 contains 16 residues. In DNA form, the CDR3 reads TGCTTCAGCAGCTTGGGTTCAGGGCAGGCTGCAGATACGCAGTATTTT. It codes for CFSSLGSGQAADTQYF.

This clone was recorded many times. The genes are TRBV5-1 and TRBJ1-5, with 7 bases aligning to TRBD1. V dropped 3 bases and J dropped 3; count of bases not matched to a gene: 3. The V gene's germline CDR1 is SGHRS and CDR2 YFSETQ. The CDR3 loop spans 14 amino acids. The CDR3 here is CASSSGTANQPQHF. The CDR3 nucleotides read TGCGCCAGCAGCTCGGGGACAGCCAATCAGCCCCAGCATTTT.

This clone has a count of ten or more. At one end, the junction sequence differs from germline, possibly due to a read error. The J gene is TRBJ2-3, the V gene TRBV2, with TRBD2 matching 8 bases. This CDR3 contains 14 residues. Germline assignment: CDR1 SNHLY and CDR2 FYNNEI. The CDR3 here is CASNLAGNTDRQYF. DNA for the CDR3: TGTGCCAGCAACTTAGCGGGAAATACAGATAGGCAGTATTTT.

The chain combines TRBV20-1 with TRBJ1-5, with TRBD1 as a possible D gene (5 bases). Germline lookup yields CDR1 DFQATT and CDR2 SNEGSKA (reference sequence). The CDR3 sequence is 16 residues long. V was cut by 3 bases and J by 3 bases, with 18 bases left in between. The CDR3 protein is CSASVKGATFNQPQHF. In DNA form, the CDR3 reads TGCAGTGCTAGTGTTAAAGGGGCGACTTTCAATCAGCCCCAGCATTTT.

This clone appeared many times. V and J are TRBV30 and TRBJ2-5; D remains unclear. The CDR3 is 12 residues long. V shed 4 bases and J shed 5 bases, with 11 bases lying between them. The germline V gene encodes CDR1 GTSNPN and CDR2 SVGIG (reference sequence). CDR3 nucleotides: TGTGCCTGGAAAACCGAGGTCGAGACCCAGTACTTC. Translation: CAWKTEVETQYF.

On this clone: A much larger clone sits a single nucleotide away, making a read error possible. This rearrangement joins TRBV10-1 to TRBJ1-2, with D possibly TRBD1 on 6 matching bases. The V gene's germline CDR1 is WNHNN and CDR2 SYGVQD (reference sequence). The CDR3 runs to 13 residues. Trimming removed 6 bases from V and 4 bases from J, with 12 bases in between. This CDR3 reads CASSSGTCYGYTF. Written as DNA, the CDR3 is TGCGCCAGCAGCTCCGGGACATGCTATGGCTACACCTTC.

This sequence joins TRBV20-1 and TRBJ2-1, with 10 positions matching TRBD2. The germline CDR1 and CDR2 sequences are DFQATT and SNEGSKA (reference sequence). Unmatched junction bases numbered 13, after V lost 5 bases and J lost 6 bases. The CDR3 length is 16 residues. Written as DNA, the CDR3 is TGCAGTGCTGAATCTACTAGCGGGGCCTATCTCAATGAGCAGTTCTTC. Amino acid sequence: CSAESTSGAYLNEQFF.

This clone occurred many times. The rearrangement uses TRBV28 and TRBJ2-7; the match to TRBD2 covers 8 bases. Germline V gives CDR1 MDHEN, CDR2 SYDVKM. Unmatched junction bases numbered 8, after V lost 2 bases and J lost 5 bases. The CDR3 contains 15 residues. The CDR3 loop reads CASSLTGGRKNEQYF. In DNA, the CDR3 is TGTGCCAGCAGTTTAACCGGCGGGAGGAAGAACGAGCAGTACTTC.

This clone occurred many times. This chain joins TRBV2 and TRBJ1-1, with D uncertain. The CDR3 contains 10 residues. Deletions cut 5 bases from V and 12 bases from J, with 10 bases between. Germline V gene data show CDR1 as SNHLY and CDR2 as FYNNEI. CDR3 sequence: CASSQTESFF. CDR3 in DNA: TGTGCCAGCAGTCAAACCGAATCTTTCTTT.

Comment on this clone: The sample carries other DNA sequences with the same CDR3. The V and J genes are TRBV5-6 and TRBJ1-1; D possibly corresponds to TRBD1 (5 bases). Germline values: CDR1 SGHDT, CDR2 YYEEEE. The CDR3 is 14 amino acids. V was clipped by 4 bases and J by 2 bases, with 12 bases between them. The CDR3 is CASSVGRINTEAFF. The CDR3 DNA sequence: TGTGCCAGCAGCGTGGGGCGGATAAACACTGAAGCTTTCTTT.

This chain connects TRBV5-1 to TRBJ2-2; D gene ambiguous. CDR1 is SGHRS, CDR2 YFSETQ, per germline. The V end lost 0 bases, the J end lost 6 bases, and 9 bases lay between the germline ends. The CDR3 is made up of 14 amino acids. The CDR3 here is CASSLAQTAGELFF. The CDR3, as DNA: TGCGCCAGCAGCTTGGCCCAGACTGCCGGGGAGCTGTTTTTT. Based on the CDR3 plus reference TRBV5-1 and TRBJ2-2, the full variable domain is KAGVTQTPRYLIKTRGQQVTLSCSPISGHRSVSWYQQTPGQGLQFLFEYFSETQRNKGNFPGRFSGRQFSNSRSEMNVSTLELGDSALYLCASSLAQTAGELFFGEGSRLTVL.

As regards this clone: One junction end does not reproduce the germline sequence, and a read error may be involved. V is TRBV12-3 or TRBV12-4 and J is TRBJ2-3, with no clear D. The CDR3 spans 14 residues. CDR3 residues: CASSLERDTDTHYF. DNA of the CDR3: TGTGCCAGCAGTTTAGAACGAGACACAGATACGCATTACTTT.

With regard to this clone: Being one base from a much bigger clone, this may be a read error. The V call is TRBV6-1, the J call TRBJ1-5; D ambiguous. Germline V lookup: CDR1 MNHNS, CDR2 SASEGT. This CDR3 spans 12 amino acids. Trimming removed 6 bases at V and 3 bases at J, with 6 bases between. This chain's CDR3 is CASRDINQPQHF. DNA for the CDR3: TGTGCCAGCAGAGACATCAATCAGCCCCAGCATTTT.

This clone was recorded many times. A much bigger clone sits one base away, suggesting this may be a read error. This sample includes further DNA sequences coding for the same CDR3. The CDR3 nucleotides read TGTGCCACCAGCAGAGGACTAGCGGGAGTCACAGATACGCAGTATTTT. Protein product: CATSRGLAGVTDTQYF. V is TRBV15 and J is TRBJ2-3, with 12 bases aligning to TRBD2. This CDR3 has 16 amino acids. The germline CDR1 and CDR2 sequences are LNHNV and YYDKDF (reference sequence). Trimming at V came to 1 base and at J to 2 bases, leaving 1 base not matched to a gene.

This clone was seen repeatedly, ten times or more. The chain uses TRBV7-8 and TRBJ1-2; D gene unclear. The V end lost 1 base, the J end lost 1 base, and 7 bases lay between the germline ends. CDR3 size: 14 residues. Germline V CDR1 and CDR2: SGHVS, FQNEAQ. This CDR3 is CASSLDPNNYGYTF. The DNA of the CDR3 is TGTGCCAGCAGCTTAGACCCTAATAACTATGGCTACACCTTC.

As to this clone: One end of the junction is discordant with germline, which a read error may explain. The V call is TRBV6-2 or TRBV6-3, the J call TRBJ1-2, with D uncertain. The CDR3 is made up of 16 amino acids. CDR1 is MNHEY and CDR2 is SVGEGT in the germline V gene. CDR3 bases: TGTGCCGGCAGTTACTCGGTCGGGAAGGCAAGTCATGGCTACACCTTC. Its translation is CAGSYSVGKASHGYTF.

This clone was recorded many times. J is TRBJ1-1 and V is TRBV7-8; D uncertain. In germline, CDR1 is SGHVS, CDR2 FQNEAQ. This CDR3 has 13 residues. V gave up 1 base and J gave up 3 bases, with 6 bases separating them. The CDR3 sequence is CASSLVADTEAFF. The CDR3 nucleotides read TGTGCCAGCAGCTTAGTGGCGGACACTGAAGCTTTCTTT.

This clone appeared many times. J is TRBJ2-3 and V is TRBV28; 10 bases map to TRBD2. Germline V lookup: CDR1 MDHEN, CDR2 SYDVKM. Trimming took 7 bases from V and 1 from J; bases not matched to a gene: 5. This CDR3 has 15 amino acids. Here the CDR3 reads CASTLLAGGTDTQYF. CDR3 DNA sequence: TGTGCCAGCACCCTCCTAGCGGGGGGCACAGATACGCAGTATTTT.

The table lists this clone with a count of one. The gene calls are TRBV20-1 and TRBJ2-7; maybe TRBD2 (6 bases). The germline gives CDR1 DFQATT, CDR2 SNEGSKA (reference sequence). This CDR3 is built from 15 residues. Trimming took off 6 bases at V and 2 bases at J, with 20 bases between the two ends. The CDR3 sequence is CSASTLGVAAYEQYF. The CDR3 DNA reads TGCAGTGCCTCGACGTTAGGAGTAGCGGCCTACGAGCAGTACTTC.

This clone was seen many times. The V call is TRBV14, the J call TRBJ1-3; D not resolved. This CDR3 has 14 residues. CDR1 and CDR2 from the germline V gene are SGHDN and FVKESK. The V gene lost 1 base and the J gene lost 0 bases, with 4 bases spanning the gap. The CDR3: CASSQGSSGNTIYF. CDR3 nucleotide sequence: TGTGCCAGCAGCCAAGGCAGCTCTGGAAACACCATATATTTT. The variable domain in full, with the rest retrieved from reference TRBV14 and TRBJ1-3, is EAGVTQFPSHSVIEKGQTVTLRCDPISGHDNLYWYRRVMGKEIKFLLHFVKESKQDESGMPNNRFLAERTGGTYSTLKVQPAELEDSGVYFCASSQGSSGNTIYFGEGSWLTVV.

With regard to this clone: A clone one base away is much larger, so this may be a read error. In this CDR3 the conserved last residue, phenylalanine or tryptophan, is missing, so a read error is likely. The chain couples TRBV5-1 to TRBJ2-2; a weak D match, TRBD1 (5 bases). CDR1 SGHRS and CDR2 YFSETQ come from the germline V gene. The CDR3 is 16 residues long. The ends were cut back, 4 bases at V and 2 bases at J, with 15 bases in the middle. In nucleotides, the CDR3 is TGCGCCAGCAGCCCTAAACAGGTCTCCAACACCGGGGAGCTGTTTTCT. This gives the protein CASSPKQVSNTGELFS.